This is a list of T cell receptor beta chains from one sample in a study of blood T cell repertoires in COVID-19. The method was immunoSEQ multiplex PCR; TCRdb's version includes in-frame clones alone and lacks a portion of them. The sample records more than 200,000 clones, around 80% being singletons. The sequencing input was peripheral blood. Source of these receptors: a man in his forties with active or convalescent COVID-19. The CDR3 runs from the conserved cysteine through the conserved F or W. The D gene is left open where the match is weak. Clone size appears in some rows only: once, few, many, or a class for an expanded clone.

size,V,length,J,D,CDR3,DNA
-,TRBV19,16,TRBJ2-7,TRBD2,CASSKKVAGGTYEQYF,TGTGCCAGTAGTAAAAAGGTAGCGGGAGGTACCTACGAGCAGTACTTC
few,TRBV19,14,TRBJ2-7,TRBD1,CASSIKQGAYEQYF,TGTGCCAGTAGTATCAAACAGGGGGCCTACGAGCAGTACTTC
-,TRBV30,13,TRBJ1-3,-,CAWSGGSGNTIYF,TGTGCCTGGAGCGGAGGGTCTGGAAACACCATATATTTT
-,TRBV4-2,14,TRBJ2-7,TRBD1,CASSPGQGVYEQYF,TGTGCCAGCAGCCCGGGACAGGGGGTTTACGAGCAGTACTTC
-,TRBV30,15,TRBJ2-3,TRBD2,CAWSVQAGGPATQYF,TGTGCCTGGAGTGTTCAAGCGGGGGGGCCTGCAACGCAGTATTTT
once,TRBV3-1/TRBV3-2,15,TRBJ1-1,-,CASSPPTGRNTEAFF,TGTGCCAGCAGCCCCCCGACAGGACGGAACACTGAAGCTTTCTTT
-,TRBV6-5,15,TRBJ2-1,TRBD1,CASSLDRASYNEQFF,TGTGCCAGCAGCCTAGACAGGGCTTCCTACAATGAGCAGTTCTTC
-,TRBV19,12,TRBJ1-2,-,CASSEGAPKYTF,TGTGCCAGTAGTGAAGGGGCTCCCAAGTACACCTTC
-,TRBV7-9,16,TRBJ1-6,-,CASSLGGAGRNSPLHF,TGTGCCAGCAGCTTAGGTGGCGCAGGGCGGAATTCACCCCTCCACTTT
-,TRBV24-1,16,TRBJ2-1,TRBD2,CATSDQAGGFQGEQFF,TGTGCCACCAGTGATCAAGCGGGAGGGTTTCAAGGTGAGCAGTTCTTC
-,TRBV11-2,16,TRBJ2-3,TRBD2,CASSLRASGGTDTQYF,TGTGCCAGCAGCTTACGGGCTAGCGGGGGCACAGATACGCAGTATTTT
-,TRBV5-1,17,TRBJ1-5,TRBD1,CAGLDRGPWTSNQPQHF,TGCGCCGGATTAGACAGGGGGCCTTGGACCAGCAATCAGCCCCAGCATTTT
-,TRBV30,13,TRBJ2-3,-,CAWVRFSTDTQYF,TGTGCCTGGGTCAGATTTAGCACAGATACGCAGTATTTT
-,TRBV5-1,14,TRBJ1-2,-,CASSLGGTRSGYTF,TGCGCCAGCAGCTTGGGGGGGACACGGAGTGGCTACACCTTC
-,TRBV7-9,15,TRBJ2-3,-,CASSPTPTSTDTQYF,TGTGCCAGCAGCCCCACCCCCACAAGCACAGATACGCAGTATTTT
-,TRBV5-6,13,TRBJ1-2,-,CASVIRGLYGYTF,TGTGCCAGTGTTATAAGGGGCCTCTATGGCTACACCTTC
-,TRBV19,14,TRBJ1-5,-,CASSIEQINQPQHF,TGTGCCAGTAGTATAGAACAGATCAATCAGCCCCAGCATTTT
-,TRBV11-3,14,TRBJ1-4,TRBD1,CASSLHRGGPELFF,TGTGCCAGCAGCTTACACAGGGGTGGTCCAGAACTGTTTTTT
-,TRBV5-6,14,TRBJ1-2,-,CASSGGMGIYGYTF,TGTGCCAGCAGCGGAGGGATGGGAATCTATGGCTACACCTTC
-,TRBV28,15,TRBJ2-5,TRBD2,CASNTYGGSQETQYF,TGTGCCAGCAACACCTACGGGGGGTCTCAAGAGACCCAGTACTTC
-,TRBV12-3/TRBV12-4,13,TRBJ1-5,-,CASSRQRIQPQHF,TGTGCCAGCAGTCGACAACGTATTCAGCCCCAGCATTTT
-,TRBV6-2/TRBV6-3,13,TRBJ2-7,TRBD1,CASSPVGTGEQYF,TGTGCCAGCAGCCCTGTCGGGACAGGCGAGCAGTACTTC
many,TRBV6-5,13,TRBJ2-3,TRBD2,CASCGRVADTQYF,TGTGCCAGCTGCGGGAGGGTGGCAGATACGCAGTATTTT
-,TRBV11-1,15,TRBJ1-2,-,CASSLEGTGRYGYTF,TGTGCCAGCAGCTTAGAAGGCACAGGGCGGTATGGCTACACCTTC
-,TRBV18,18,TRBJ1-1,TRBD1,CASSPAKGQGPQRTEAFF,TGTGCCAGCTCACCAGCGAAGGGACAGGGTCCTCAACGCACTGAAGCTTTCTTT
-,TRBV29-1,15,TRBJ2-1,TRBD2,CSVVASTSSGNEQFF,TGCAGCGTTGTCGCGTCGACTAGCTCAGGCAATGAGCAGTTCTTC
-,TRBV19,16,TRBJ1-2,-,CASSIDPFREGYGYTF,TGTGCCAGTAGTATAGATCCCTTCAGGGAGGGCTATGGCTACACCTTC
few,TRBV4-3,16,TRBJ2-3,TRBD2,CASRGGLAGTTDTQYF,TGCGCCAGCAGGGGAGGACTAGCGGGGACCACAGATACGCAGTATTTT
few,TRBV9,13,TRBJ2-3,-,CASSIQGKDTQYF,TGTGCCAGCAGCATACAGGGAAAAGATACGCAGTATTTT
-,TRBV14,16,TRBJ1-3,-,CASSQAGGSSGNTIYF,TGTGCCAGCAGCCAAGCTGGCGGATCGTCTGGAAACACCATATATTTT
-,TRBV5-1,16,TRBJ2-3,TRBD2,CASSLSLAGATDTQYF,TGCGCCAGCAGCTTATCACTAGCGGGAGCCACAGATACGCAGTATTTT
-,TRBV7-2,14,TRBJ1-2,-,CASSLIDPRGGYTF,TGTGCCAGCAGCCTGATTGACCCCAGAGGAGGCTACACCTTC
-,TRBV4-2,18,TRBJ2-2,TRBD2,CASSRAIGLADNTGELFF,TGTGCCAGCAGCCGCGCGATAGGGCTAGCGGACAACACCGGGGAGCTGTTTTTT
-,TRBV9,16,TRBJ2-1,-,CASSVGVGASYNEQFF,TGTGCCAGCAGCGTCGGTGTGGGGGCCTCGTACAATGAGCAGTTCTTC
-,TRBV7-6,19,TRBJ2-1,-,CASSLAAVTGSSSYNEQFF,TGTGCCAGCAGCTTAGCCGCAGTTACAGGGTCAAGCTCCTACAATGAGCAGTTCTTC
-,TRBV4-2,14,TRBJ1-1,-,CASSQLDSNTEAFF,TGTGCCAGCAGCCAACTCGACAGTAACACTGAAGCTTTCTTT
-,TRBV11-2,15,TRBJ2-2,-,CASSLVARATGELFF,TGTGCCAGCAGCTTAGTGGCCAGGGCGACCGGGGAGCTGTTTTTT
-,TRBV7-9,12,TRBJ1-5,-,CASSLPNQPQHF,TGTGCCAGCAGCTTACCGAATCAGCCCCAGCATTTT
-,TRBV30,12,TRBJ1-2,-,CAWRKRLYGYTF,TGTGCCTGGAGGAAAAGACTCTATGGCTACACCTTC
medium-sized,TRBV12-3/TRBV12-4,12,TRBJ1-3,-,CASSSGGNTIYF,TGTGCCAGCAGTTCCGGTGGAAACACCATATATTTT
-,TRBV5-6,13,TRBJ1-2,-,CASSQTGNYGYTF,TGTGCCAGCAGTCAGACAGGAAACTATGGCTACACCTTC
-,TRBV11-3,17,TRBJ2-3,TRBD2,CASSFGLSSGNTDTQYF,TGTGCCAGCAGCTTTGGTCTGAGTAGCGGGAACACAGATACGCAGTATTTT